A selection of T cell receptor beta chains follows, all from one sample in a study of lymphopenia after photon versus proton radiotherapy. The assay was immunoSEQ multiplex PCR, and TCRdb's table has in-frame clones only and misses some. The sample shows about 68,000 clones, under 95% of them seen only once. The material sequenced was peripheral blood, taken from a patient treated with photon-based radiotherapy. These TCRs come from a woman in her sixties or seventies with pancreatic cancer. The CDR3 runs from the conserved cysteine through the conserved F or W. Each record gives: CDR3 length, D gene, V gene, J gene, clone size, CDR3 DNA, CDR3 protein. D genes are given only for firm matches. Some rows have no size entry. The others give once, few or many, or a class for an expanded clone.

length: 15; D: TRBD2; V: TRBV7-9; J: TRBJ2-7; size: NA; DNA: TGTGCCAGCAGCTTTGGGTGGCTAGCGGCCTCCGAGCAGTACTTC; CDR3: CASSFGWLAASEQYF
length: 13; D: NA; V: TRBV25-1; J: TRBJ2-7; size: NA; DNA: TGTGCCAGCAGTGCCGCCCACGGTCACGAGCAGTACTTC; CDR3: CASSAAHGHEQYF
length: 15; D: NA; V: TRBV5-1; J: TRBJ2-2; size: NA; DNA: TGCGCCAGCAGCTTGGCCATATATACCACCGGGGAGCTGTTTTTT; CDR3: CASSLAIYTTGELFF
length: 13; D: NA; V: TRBV5-1; J: TRBJ2-7; size: NA; DNA: TGCGCCAGCAGCTTGGCGGGGCCGATCGAGCAGTACTTC; CDR3: CASSLAGPIEQYF
length: 15; D: NA; V: TRBV18; J: TRBJ1-2; size: NA; DNA: TGTGCCAGCTCACTACCTGGGGGGGCGGAATATGGCTACACCTTC; CDR3: CASSLPGGAEYGYTF
length: 13; D: NA; V: TRBV29-1; J: TRBJ2-1; size: once; DNA: TGCAGCGTTGAAGAGGGCAAAACTAATGAGCAGTTCTTC; CDR3: CSVEEGKTNEQFF
length: 14; D: TRBD1; V: TRBV28; J: TRBJ1-6; size: NA; DNA: TGTGCCAGCAGTTTGACAGGGCGGTATTCACCCCTCCACTTT; CDR3: CASSLTGRYSPLHF
length: 15; D: NA; V: TRBV19; J: TRBJ2-7; size: once; DNA: TGTGCCAGTAGTATAAATGAAGGGGCCTCCTACGAGCAGTACTTC; CDR3: CASSINEGASYEQYF
length: 16; D: TRBD1; V: TRBV4-1; J: TRBJ2-1; size: NA; DNA: TGCGCCAGCAGCCAAGCGTGGGACAGTATTATCAATGAGCAGTTCTTC; CDR3: CASSQAWDSIINEQFF
length: 15; D: NA; V: TRBV7-2; J: TRBJ1-2; size: NA; DNA: TGTGCCAGCAGCTTAGCTGGGGGTCGAGTCTATGGCTACACCTTC; CDR3: CASSLAGGRVYGYTF
length: 18; D: NA; V: TRBV7-8; J: TRBJ2-5; size: NA; DNA: TGTGCCAGCAGCTTATACCCCGGGCTCCGGGAGTACCAAGAGACCCAGTACTTC; CDR3: CASSLYPGLREYQETQYF
length: 14; D: TRBD2; V: TRBV19; J: TRBJ2-1; size: NA; DNA: TGTGCCAGTTCTCGGACTAGCGGGACGCGGGAGCAGTTCTTC; CDR3: CASSRTSGTREQFF
length: 15; D: NA; V: TRBV14; J: TRBJ1-3; size: NA; DNA: TGTGCCAGCAGCAGCGGGACAAGCTCTGGAAACACCATATATTTT; CDR3: CASSSGTSSGNTIYF
length: 17; D: NA; V: TRBV5-1; J: TRBJ1-1; size: once; DNA: TGCGCCAGCAGCTTGGACGAAGGGTGGACAGCGAACACTGAAGCTTTCTTT; CDR3: CASSLDEGWTANTEAFF
length: 14; D: TRBD1; V: TRBV15; J: TRBJ1-1; size: NA; DNA: TGTGCCACCAGCAGAAGACAGGGGGAGACTGAAGCTTTCTTT; CDR3: CATSRRQGETEAFF
length: 15; D: NA; V: TRBV7-2; J: TRBJ2-3; size: NA; DNA: TGTGCCAGCAGCCCCGTTTGGCGGAGCACAGATACGCAGTATTTT; CDR3: CASSPVWRSTDTQYF
length: 13; D: NA; V: TRBV5-6; J: TRBJ2-3; size: NA; DNA: TGTGCCAGCAGCTTAAGGGGGGTGGATACGCAGTATTTT; CDR3: CASSLRGVDTQYF
length: 15; D: NA; V: TRBV6-5; J: TRBJ2-5; size: NA; DNA: TGTGCCAGCAGTTACTCGACCTCTAGCTCGGAGACCCAGTACTTC; CDR3: CASSYSTSSSETQYF
length: 15; D: NA; V: TRBV7-8; J: TRBJ2-1; size: NA; DNA: TGTGCCAGCAGCATTGCCCGGAGCTCCTACAATGAGCAGTTCTTC; CDR3: CASSIARSSYNEQFF
length: 16; D: TRBD2; V: TRBV4-1; J: TRBJ2-3; size: NA; DNA: TGCGCCAGCAGCGCCCCGGGACTAGAGGTCGCAAATACGCAGTATTTT; CDR3: CASSAPGLEVANTQYF
length: 15; D: NA; V: TRBV5-1; J: TRBJ2-7; size: NA; DNA: TGCGCCAGCAGCCCCGTAGGTCAGGGAACTTACGAGCAGTACTTC; CDR3: CASSPVGQGTYEQYF
length: 11; D: NA; V: TRBV30; J: TRBJ2-7; size: NA; DNA: TGTGCCTGGAGGTCAGTCTACGAGCAGTACTTC; CDR3: CAWRSVYEQYF
length: 14; D: TRBD1; V: TRBV10-3; J: TRBJ2-5; size: NA; DNA: TGTGCCATAACACGCGACAGGGTCGGGGAGACCCAGTACTTC; CDR3: CAITRDRVGETQYF
length: 16; D: TRBD2; V: TRBV27; J: TRBJ2-1; size: NA; DNA: TGTGCCAGCAGTTTATTGGGGACTAGCGGGAGGGGTGAGCAGTTCTTC; CDR3: CASSLLGTSGRGEQFF
length: 13; D: TRBD1; V: TRBV29-1; J: TRBJ2-7; size: NA; DNA: TGCAGCTTCCTCAGACAGGGGAATTACGAGCAGTACTTC; CDR3: CSFLRQGNYEQYF
length: 16; D: TRBD2; V: TRBV7-3; J: TRBJ2-3; size: NA; DNA: TGTGCCAGCAGCTTAACCCTAGCGGGACGGACAGATACGCAGTATTTT; CDR3: CASSLTLAGRTDTQYF
length: 18; D: TRBD1; V: TRBV28; J: TRBJ1-5; size: once; DNA: TGTGCCAGCAGTTTTATCGGAGGTCTGGGCAGGGGGATCCAGCCCCAGCATTTT; CDR3: CASSFIGGLGRGIQPQHF
length: 16; D: NA; V: TRBV10-3; J: TRBJ2-3; size: medium-sized; DNA: TGTGCCATCAGTGTCGGGGACTTGGGGGCGACAGATACGCAGTATTTT; CDR3: CAISVGDLGATDTQYF
length: 13; D: NA; V: TRBV18; J: TRBJ1-1; size: NA; DNA: TGTGCCAGCTCACTCGGACAGAACACTGAAGCTTTCTTT; CDR3: CASSLGQNTEAFF
length: 15; D: NA; V: TRBV2; J: TRBJ1-5; size: NA; DNA: TGTGCCAGCAGTGAACGGGAGTTGAGCAATCAGCCCCAGCATTTT; CDR3: CASSERELSNQPQHF
length: 15; D: NA; V: TRBV28; J: TRBJ2-2; size: NA; DNA: TGTGCCAGCAGTCCTTTACCGGGAGTGCCCGGGGAGCTGTTTTTT; CDR3: CASSPLPGVPGELFF
length: 15; D: NA; V: TRBV5-1; J: TRBJ2-7; size: few; DNA: TGCGCCAGCAGCTTGGCAGTCCCTCCCGTCTACGAGCAGTACTTC; CDR3: CASSLAVPPVYEQYF
length: 16; D: TRBD2; V: TRBV5-6; J: TRBJ2-1; size: NA; DNA: TGTGCCAGCAGAACCTATGGGCGGGAGTCCTACAATGAGCAGTTCTTC; CDR3: CASRTYGRESYNEQFF
length: 14; D: NA; V: TRBV5-5; J: TRBJ1-5; size: NA; DNA: TGTGCCAGCAGCTTGGGACACGCAAATCAGCCCCAGCATTTT; CDR3: CASSLGHANQPQHF
length: 16; D: NA; V: TRBV5-6; J: TRBJ2-3; size: NA; DNA: TGTGCCAGCAGCTTGTTGGGGCGAGGGGCCACAGATACGCAGTATTTT; CDR3: CASSLLGRGATDTQYF
length: 15; D: TRBD1; V: TRBV6-6; J: TRBJ1-5; size: NA; DNA: TGTGCCAGCAATGAACCGGGACAGGGGGATCAGCCCCAGCATTTT; CDR3: CASNEPGQGDQPQHF
length: 13; D: NA; V: TRBV7-3; J: TRBJ2-3; size: NA; DNA: TGTGCCAGCAGCTTAGCTCGGCGAGATACGCAGTATTTT; CDR3: CASSLARRDTQYF
length: 16; D: NA; V: TRBV27; J: TRBJ1-1; size: NA; DNA: TGTGCCAGCAGTTTATCGTTGGGGCTACGGAACACTGAAGCTTTCTTT; CDR3: CASSLSLGLRNTEAFF
length: 12; D: NA; V: TRBV2; J: TRBJ2-3; size: NA; DNA: TGTGCCAGCGGTGCCCTCACAGATACGCAGTATTTT; CDR3: CASGALTDTQYF
length: 13; D: NA; V: TRBV7-2; J: TRBJ2-1; size: NA; DNA: TGTGCCAGCAGCTTAGATTGGGGGAGTGAGCAGTTCTTC; CDR3: CASSLDWGSEQFF
length: 15; D: NA; V: TRBV2; J: TRBJ1-2; size: NA; DNA: TGTGCCAGCAGTGAAGCGGGAGGGAGGAGCTATGGCTACACCTTC; CDR3: CASSEAGGRSYGYTF
length: 14; D: NA; V: TRBV2; J: TRBJ2-2; size: few; DNA: TGTGCCAGCAGTGAAGGGGGCTACACCGGGGAGCTGTTTTTT; CDR3: CASSEGGYTGELFF